The 24 T cell receptor beta chains presented below share a single source sample, sequenced in a study of CD8 T cells in Susac syndrome. With random hexamers, reverse transcription was performed on about 0.45 to 1 ug of RNA. TCRdb re-called the immunoSEQ multiplex PCR reads with MiXCR, one entry per CDR3 protein. The data hold 100,000 to 150,000 distinct CDR3 sequences, with over 80% observed a single time. Sequenced material: CD8+ T cells from PBMCs. The source of these receptors is a human donor with multiple sclerosis.

This chain uses TRBV12-3 or TRBV12-4 with TRBJ2-1, with D possibly being TRBD2 (6 bases). The CDR3 covers 13 residues. CDR3 coding DNA: TGTGTTGTCGGGGGAGGCTCCTACAATGAGCAGTTCTTC. Translating gives CVVGGGSYNEQFF.

The genes are TRBV19 and TRBJ2-2; D gene ambiguous. Germline V gene sequence: CDR1 LNHDA, CDR2 SQIVND (reference sequence). CDR3 length: 14 amino acids. V dropped 4 bases and J dropped 4 bases, with 10 bases sitting between them. CDR3 loop: CASSSPSGTGELFF. As DNA, the CDR3 is TGTGCCAGTAGTAGTCCTAGTGGCACCGGGGAGCTGTTTTTT.

The rearrangement joins TRBV3-1 to TRBJ2-7, with 8 bases identical to TRBD1. The CDR3 consists of 16 residues. V lost 4 bases and J lost 0; bases outside the gene matches: 8. Germline CDR1 and CDR2: LGHDT and YNNKEL (reference sequence). CDR3 DNA sequence: TGTGCCAGCAGCCGTCTGGGACAGGATAGCTCCTACGAGCAGTACTTC. Its protein product is CASSRLGQDSSYEQYF.

This rearrangement joins TRBV4-1 to TRBJ2-5, with 8 bases fitting TRBD1. After removal of 3 bases from V and 5 bases from J, the junction contained 8 bases not matched to a gene. The CDR3 extends over 15 amino acids. Germline V CDR1 and CDR2: MGHRA, YSYEKL. The CDR3 here is CASSQAAGGSETQYF. CDR3 in DNA: TGCGCCAGCAGCCAGGCGGCAGGGGGCTCGGAGACCCAGTACTTC.

This chain links TRBV24-1 with TRBJ2-1; D is tentatively TRBD1 or TRBD2 (5 bases each). There are 14 residues in the CDR3. Trimming left V 0 bases short and J 8 bases short, with 10 bases between. Germline V gives CDR1 KGHDR, CDR2 SFDVKD. Written as DNA, the CDR3 is TGTGCCACCAGTGATTTGATAGGGACCGATGAGCAGTTCTTC. This sequence encodes CATSDLIGTDEQFF.

The chain is built from TRBV27 and TRBJ2-1; 7 bases are a match to TRBD2. The CDR3 runs to 16 residues. From germline, CDR1 is MNHEY and CDR2 SMNVEV (reference sequence). Trimming removed 10 bases from V and 4 bases from J; junction bases left unmatched: 16. CDR3 DNA sequence: TGTGCCACATCCACCGGACGGGACTACCTTTACAATGAGCAGTTCTTC. The encoded protein is CATSTGRDYLYNEQFF.

This sequence joins TRBV5-1 and TRBJ2-1; 9 bases are shared with TRBD2. The germline CDR1 and CDR2 sequences are SGHRS and YFSETQ. Unmatched junction bases numbered 8, after V lost 3 bases and J lost 7 bases. This CDR3 has 15 residues. The CDR3 spells CASSSYSGGLNEQFF. Written as DNA, the CDR3 is TGCGCCAGCAGCTCATATAGCGGGGGCCTTAATGAGCAGTTCTTC.

The genes are TRBV19 and TRBJ2-1, with 11 bases lining up with TRBD1. Trimming cost V 5 bases and J 6 bases; bases outside gene matches: 3. Germline V CDR1 and CDR2: LNHDA, SQIVND (reference sequence). The CDR3 contains 14 residues. This CDR3 is CASSWTGGGNEQFF. The CDR3 bases are TGTGCCAGTAGTTGGACAGGGGGCGGCAATGAGCAGTTCTTC. Full variable domain (missing parts from reference TRBV19 and TRBJ2-1): DGGITQSPKYLFRKEGQNVTLSCEQNLNHDAMYWYRQDPGQGLRLIYYSQIVNDFQKGDIAEGYSVSREKKESFPLTVTSAQKNPTAFYLCASSWTGGGNEQFFGPGTRLTVL.

This rearrangement joins TRBV7-9 to TRBJ1-2, with a weak D call TRBD1 (5 bases). Germline V gives CDR1 SEHNR, CDR2 FQNEAQ (reference sequence). The CDR3 has 16 amino acids. V was pared by 0 bases and J by 4 bases, with 15 bases between. The CDR3 reads CASSLAQGALSYGYTF. The CDR3 DNA follows: TGTGCCAGCAGCTTAGCGCAAGGGGCCCTGAGCTATGGCTACACCTTC.

This rearrangement joins TRBV28 to TRBJ2-1; 12 nucleotides match TRBD2. The CDR3 contains 16 residues. V gave up 3 bases and J gave up 7 bases; unmatched junction bases: 7. Germline V gene data show CDR1 as MDHEN and CDR2 as SYDVKM. The CDR3 coding sequence is TGTGCCAGCAGTTTCCTAGCGGGGGGGCTGTTTAATGAGCAGTTCTTC. Its translation is CASSFLAGGLFNEQFF.

V usage is TRBV20-1 and J usage is TRBJ1-4; D possibly corresponds to TRBD1 (5 bases). The CDR3 runs to 14 residues. In germline, CDR1 is DFQATT, CDR2 SNEGSKA (reference sequence). V was cut by 0 bases and J by 8 bases, with 13 bases left in between. Written as DNA, the CDR3 is TGCAGTGCTAGAGATGGGCAGGGAGGAGAAAAACTGTTTTTT. It translates to CSARDGQGGEKLFF.

The chain is built from TRBV20-1 and TRBJ2-3; 8 bases line up with TRBD2. In germline, CDR1 is DFQATT, CDR2 SNEGSKA (reference sequence). This CDR3 is 13 amino acids long. V shed 2 bases, J shed 5 bases, and the junction held 3 bases outside the gene matches. The CDR3 here is CSARPGGEDTQYF. The DNA for the CDR3 is TGCAGTGCTAGACCGGGGGGGGAAGATACGCAGTATTTT.

The CDR3 DNA is TGTGCCAGCAGGCCGGGACAAGAATTTTCAGATACGCAGTATTTT. Protein: CASRPGQEFSDTQYF. The chain carries TRBV28 and TRBJ2-3, with D perhaps matching TRBD1 (6 bases). Trimming cost V 6 bases and J 4 bases, with 17 bases left between them. CDR1 and CDR2 from the germline V gene are MDHEN and SYDVKM. There are 15 residues in the CDR3.

This clonotype has only a few counts. The chain uses TRBV6-1 and TRBJ2-7; D is perhaps TRBD1 (5 bases). The CDR3 is 12 residues long. From germline, CDR1 is MNHNS and CDR2 SASEGT. V was shortened by 5 bases and J by 2 bases, with 7 bases between the two germline ends. CDR3 in amino acids: CASSTDTYEQYV. CDR3 in DNA: TGTGCCAGCAGTACGGACACCTACGAGCAGTACGTC.

The chain links TRBV5-6 to TRBJ2-2; 7 bases are a match to TRBD2. CDR1 is SGHDT, CDR2 YYEEEE, per germline. V dropped 3 bases and J dropped 1; count of bases not matched to a gene: 3. The CDR3 contains 15 residues. CDR3 sequence: CASSSGRENTGELFF. The CDR3, as DNA: TGTGCCAGCAGCTCAGGGAGGGAGAACACCGGGGAGCTGTTTTTT.

The chain combines TRBV11-3 with TRBJ2-1, with 12 bases fitting TRBD2. Germline-derived CDR1 and CDR2 are SGHNT and YENEEA. Unmatched junction bases numbered 7, after V lost 5 bases and J lost 8 bases. This CDR3 spans 15 amino acids. The DNA of the CDR3 is TGTGCCAGCAGCCCTAGACTAGCGGGAGTCCATGAGCAGTTCTTC. Protein sequence: CASSPRLAGVHEQFF.

This clonotype showed up just a few times. The chain has TRBV7-8 and TRBJ2-5, with 10 bases aligning to TRBD2. The CDR3 length is 15 residues. The J segment lost 2 bases and the V segment lost 5 bases, leaving 5 bases of the junction unmatched. Germline values: CDR1 SGHVS, CDR2 FQNEAQ. DNA of the CDR3: TGTGCCAGCAGCGACCGTAGCGGGGGGCAAGAGACCCAGTACTTC. As protein: CASSDRSGGQETQYF. The full variable domain, in which reference TRBV7-8 and TRBJ2-5 provide the parts outside the CDR3, is GAGVSQSPRYKVAKRGQDVALRCDPISGHVSLFWYQQALGQGPEFLTYFQNEAQLDKSGLPSDRFFAERPEGSVSTLKIQRTQQEDSAVYLCASSDRSGGQETQYFGPGTRLLVL.

This clonotype has more than one count but fewer than ten. This chain connects TRBV27 to TRBJ2-7; TRBD1 aligns across 11 bases. J gave up 2 bases and V 2 bases, and 5 bases lay outside the gene matches. The CDR3 is 16 residues long. Germline V gene sequence: CDR1 MNHEY, CDR2 SMNVEV (reference sequence). The chain's CDR3 is CASSLPGTGGPYEQYF. DNA for the CDR3: TGTGCCAGCAGTTTACCCGGGACAGGGGGACCCTACGAGCAGTACTTC.

This clonotype has just one count. The chain recombines TRBV6-5 with TRBJ2-3; 7 bases match TRBD1. V dropped 3 bases and J dropped 5; count of bases not matched to a gene: 5. This CDR3 comprises 14 residues. Germline V gene lookup returns CDR1 MNHEY and CDR2 SVGAGI. CDR3 bases: TGTGCCAGCAGTTATGACAGGGTTGGAGATACGCAGTATTTT. It translates to CASSYDRVGDTQYF.

The chain joins TRBV4-1 to TRBJ2-7; D gene uncertain. The CDR3 runs to 15 residues. Deletions cut 1 base from V and 7 bases from J, with 17 bases between. Per the germline V gene, CDR1 is MGHRA and CDR2 is YSYEKL. CDR3 protein: CASSQVAGEAAEQYF. Written as DNA, the CDR3 is TGCGCCAGCAGCCAAGTAGCCGGAGAAGCCGCTGAGCAGTACTTC.

V and J are TRBV5-1 and TRBJ2-3; TRBD2 aligns across 10 bases. The CDR3 contains 17 residues. Germline CDR1 reads SGHRS; CDR2 reads YFSETQ. V trimming: 1 base; J trimming: 3 bases; junction bases outside the gene matches: 8. CDR3 sequence: CASSLIPAGGLTDTQYF. The CDR3 DNA follows: TGCGCCAGCAGCTTGATCCCAGCGGGGGGGCTTACAGATACGCAGTATTTT.

V usage is TRBV6-1 and J usage is TRBJ1-2; TRBD1 matches 7 bases. After removal of 2 bases from V and 3 bases from J, the junction contained 6 bases not matched to a gene. Germline V gene sequence: CDR1 MNHNS, CDR2 SASEGT. The CDR3 has 15 amino acids. CDR3 residues: CASSEPGGGDYGYTF. The CDR3 DNA reads as TGTGCCAGCAGTGAACCAGGGGGTGGGGACTATGGCTACACCTTC.

The chain combines TRBV19 with TRBJ2-4; D is unclear. Germline values: CDR1 LNHDA, CDR2 SQIVND (reference sequence). V shed 8 bases and J shed 1 base, with 9 bases lying between them. The CDR3 sequence is 13 residues long. CDR3 sequence reads: CASETGAKNIQYF. The DNA of the CDR3 is TGTGCCAGTGAAACGGGCGCCAAAAACATTCAGTACTTC.

The V and J genes are TRBV12-3 or TRBV12-4 and TRBJ2-6, with a weak D call TRBD1 (6 bases). The CDR3 has 16 amino acids. Between the trimmed V and J ends, which lost 5 bases and 4 bases, there was a span of 15 bases. CDR3 nucleotide sequence: TGTGCCAGCAGTACAGGGAACACGCTCGGGGCCAACGTCCTGACTTTC. It translates to CASSTGNTLGANVLTF.